This TCR beta chain originates from a study of blood T cell repertoires in COVID-19. The overall study: Samples representing acute and convalescent COVID-19 were sourced from the United States, Italy and Spain.

Clones were read by immunoSEQ multiplex PCR, and TCRdb kept only the in-frame ones, dropping some. The sample records 130,000 or so clones, 84% being singletons. The germline gives CDR1 LGHDT, CDR2 YNNKEL (reference sequence). The length of the CDR3 is 12 residues. Trimming pared 5 bases from V and 12 bases from J, leaving 14 bases between. Material for sequencing was peripheral blood. The genes are TRBV3-1 (or the pseudogene TRBV3-2) and TRBJ1-3; no clear D gene. The sequence was obtained from a man in his sixties with acute or convalescent COVID-19. CDR3 DNA sequence: TGTGCCAGCAGCTCCCTAAACCTCGGCATATATTTT. It yields the protein CASSSLNLGIYF.